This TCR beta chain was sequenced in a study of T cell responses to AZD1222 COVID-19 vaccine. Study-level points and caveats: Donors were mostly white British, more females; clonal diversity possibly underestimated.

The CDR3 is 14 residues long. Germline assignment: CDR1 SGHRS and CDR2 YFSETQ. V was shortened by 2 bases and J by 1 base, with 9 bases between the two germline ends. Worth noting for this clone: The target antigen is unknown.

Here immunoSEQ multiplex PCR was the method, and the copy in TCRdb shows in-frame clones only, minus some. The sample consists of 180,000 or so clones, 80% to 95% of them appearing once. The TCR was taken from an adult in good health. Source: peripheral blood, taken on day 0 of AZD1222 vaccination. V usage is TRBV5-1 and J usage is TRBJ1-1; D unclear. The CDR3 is CASSFPNPNTEAFF. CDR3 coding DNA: TGCGCCAGCAGCTTTCCAAACCCGAACACTGAAGCTTTCTTT.